One sample yielded the 22 T cell receptor beta chains listed below, sequenced in a study of blood T cell repertoires in COVID-19. Produced via immunoSEQ multiplex PCR; TCRdb's table is partial and in-frame only. This table holds some 210,000 clones, around 90% found once. The material sequenced was peripheral blood. The receptor source for this set is a man aged 55 to 70 who had recovered from COVID-19.

The chain joins TRBV19 to TRBJ2-2; possibly TRBD1 for D (5 bases). The V gene lost 7 bases and the J gene lost 3 bases, with 15 bases spanning the gap. CDR1 LNHDA and CDR2 SQIVND come from the germline V gene (reference sequence). The CDR3 extends over 15 amino acids. CDR3 region: CASTSRRTYTGELFF. DNA of the CDR3: TGTGCCAGTACCTCACGCCGGACATACACCGGGGAGCTGTTTTTT. The whole variable domain, remainder taken from reference TRBV19 and TRBJ2-2, is DGGITQSPKYLFRKEGQNVTLSCEQNLNHDAMYWYRQDPGQGLRLIYYSQIVNDFQKGDIAEGYSVSREKKESFPLTVTSAQKNPTAFYLCASTSRRTYTGELFFGEGSRLTVL.

The gene calls are TRBV3-1 (or the pseudogene TRBV3-2) and TRBJ1-3; D gene uncertain. The CDR3 contains 15 residues. V was clipped by 2 bases and J by 2 bases, with 10 bases between them. Germline values: CDR1 LGHDT, CDR2 YNNKEL (reference sequence). CDR3 amino acids: CASSQSGITGNTIYF. CDR3 coding DNA: TGTGCCAGCAGCCAAAGCGGGATAACTGGAAACACCATATATTTT.

V gene TRBV5-4 combines with J gene TRBJ2-2; 9 nucleotides align to TRBD1. The CDR3 has 18 amino acids. Trimming cost V 4 bases and J 5 bases; bases outside gene matches: 15. From germline, CDR1 is SGHNT and CDR2 YYREEE (reference sequence). CDR3 protein: CASSPTPFGQGRTGELFF. In DNA, the CDR3 is TGTGCCAGCAGCCCTACCCCGTTTGGACAGGGGAGGACCGGGGAGCTGTTTTTT.

In this sample, this clone turned up once. The chain is built from TRBV5-1 and TRBJ2-2; TRBD2 agrees at 12 bases. CDR1 and CDR2 from the germline V gene are SGHRS and YFSETQ. J was trimmed by 5 bases and V by 1 base; bases with no gene match: 0. The CDR3 contains 15 residues. The CDR3: CASSLTSGRTGELFF. The DNA of the CDR3 is TGCGCCAGCAGCTTGACTAGCGGGAGGACCGGGGAGCTGTTTTTT.

CDR3 loop: CASSPAGTEDTIYF. As DNA, the CDR3 is TGTGCCAGCAGCCCCGCGGGTACGGAAGACACCATATATTTT. The V call is TRBV5-6, the J call TRBJ1-3, with D unresolved. This CDR3 is 14 amino acids long. Germline values: CDR1 SGHDT, CDR2 YYEEEE. The V end was cut by 4 bases, the J end by 8 bases, with 16 bases between.

The chain combines TRBV19 with TRBJ1-6, with 7 nucleotides matching TRBD1. The CDR3 has 15 amino acids. CDR1 is LNHDA and CDR2 is SQIVND in the germline V gene (reference sequence). V dropped 5 bases and J dropped 7; count of bases not matched to a gene: 8. CDR3 nucleotide sequence: TGTGCCAGTAGTCGGACGACAGGGAGCAATTCACCCCTCCACTTT. It translates to CASSRTTGSNSPLHF.

V and J are TRBV4-1 and TRBJ2-3, with 10 bases matching TRBD2. The V gene end was trimmed by 8 bases and the J gene end by 0 bases; junction bases not matched to a gene: 14. The CDR3 is 18 amino acids. Germline CDR1 and CDR2: MGHRA and YSYEKL. The CDR3 reads CASRDRPGTSVSTDTQYF. The CDR3, as DNA: TGCGCCAGCCGCGATAGACCCGGGACTAGCGTTAGCACAGATACGCAGTATTTT.

The chain uses TRBV9 and TRBJ1-1; 8 positions match TRBD1. The CDR3 contains 13 residues. The junction had 3 bases not matched to a gene; V was cut back by 4 bases and J by 4 bases. The germline gives CDR1 SGDLS, CDR2 YYNGEE. The CDR3 sequence is CASSPTGGTEAFF. The CDR3 DNA reads as TGTGCCAGCAGCCCCACAGGGGGCACTGAAGCTTTCTTT.

V usage is TRBV10-3 and J usage is TRBJ2-2; TRBD2 matches at 11 bases. The CDR3 sequence is 13 residues long. Unmatched junction bases numbered 3, after V lost 10 bases and J lost 5 bases. Germline CDR1 is ENHRY and CDR2 is SYGVKD. This chain's CDR3 is CATGTSGTGELFF. The DNA of the CDR3 is TGTGCCACCGGGACTAGCGGTACCGGGGAGCTGTTTTTT.

This chain links TRBV5-1 with TRBJ2-2, with 8 bases fitting TRBD2. The CDR3 is 15 amino acids. The V segment lost 4 bases and the J segment 2 bases; nucleotides outside the gene matches: 4. CDR1 SGHRS and CDR2 YFSETQ come from the germline V gene. The CDR3 sequence is CASSLLAGNTGELFF. CDR3 coding DNA: TGCGCCAGCAGCCTCCTAGCGGGTAACACCGGGGAGCTGTTTTTT.

The V and J genes are TRBV30 and TRBJ2-5, with 9 bases aligning to TRBD2. V lost 3 bases, J lost 4 bases, and 6 bases stayed unmatched. This CDR3 is built from 14 residues. Germline loops: CDR1 GTSNPN, CDR2 SVGIG (reference sequence). DNA for the CDR3: TGTGCCTGGAGGAGAGGAGCGGGGGGAGAGACCCAGTACTTC. Its protein product is CAWRRGAGGETQYF. The full variable domain, with the rest looked up from reference TRBV30 and TRBJ2-5, is SQTIHQWPATLVQPVGSPLSLECTVEGTSNPNLYWYRQAAGRGLQLLFYSVGIGQISSEVPQNLSASRPQDRQFILSSKKLLLSDSGFYLCAWRRGAGGETQYFGPGTRLLVL.

The rearrangement uses TRBV30 and TRBJ2-7; 7 nucleotides line up with TRBD2. J gave up 6 bases and V 3 bases, and 11 bases lay outside the gene matches. The CDR3 spans 14 residues. Germline values: CDR1 GTSNPN, CDR2 SVGIG (reference sequence). The chain's CDR3 is CAWRRGGLRGEQYF. The CDR3 DNA follows: TGTGCCTGGAGGCGGGGAGGGTTAAGGGGCGAGCAGTACTTC.

The chain joins TRBV6-5 to TRBJ2-7; TRBD1 agrees at 7 bases. The V gene's germline CDR1 is MNHEY and CDR2 SVGAGI. CDR3 size: 14 residues. The V gene end was trimmed by 4 bases and the J gene end by 3 bases; junction bases not matched to a gene: 6. The CDR3 bases are TGTGCCAGCAGTTCCCTGGGACAGAGCTACGAGCAGTACTTC. The encoded protein is CASSSLGQSYEQYF.

V usage is TRBV4-3 and J usage is TRBJ1-6, with 7 positions matching TRBD1. Germline-derived CDR1 and CDR2 are LGHNA and YSLEER. The V gene end was trimmed by 0 bases and the J gene end by 9 bases; junction bases not matched to a gene: 5. CDR3 length: 15 residues. CDR3 sequence reads: CASSQETGVFSPLHF. The CDR3 DNA sequence: TGCGCCAGCAGCCAAGAAACAGGGGTATTTTCACCCCTCCACTTT.

This sequence joins TRBV3-1 (or the pseudogene TRBV3-2) and TRBJ2-5; 7 positions agree with TRBD1. V lost 6 bases to trimming and J lost 5 bases; unmatched junction nucleotides: 15. The CDR3 covers 16 residues. Germline loops: CDR1 LGHDT, CDR2 YNNKEL (reference sequence). CDR3 region: CASSPNKGGWAETQYF. DNA of the CDR3: TGTGCCAGCAGTCCAAACAAAGGGGGCTGGGCGGAGACCCAGTACTTC.

This clone was detected only a few times. The genes are TRBV5-6 and TRBJ2-5; D is undetermined. Between the trimmed V and J ends, which lost 3 bases and 5 bases, there was a span of 14 bases. CDR1 is SGHDT and CDR2 is YYEEEE in the germline V gene. This CDR3 comprises 14 residues. The CDR3 loop reads CASSSQKVRETQYF. CDR3 sequence (DNA): TGTGCCAGCAGCTCCCAGAAGGTCAGGGAGACCCAGTACTTC.

V is TRBV2 and J is TRBJ2-6; perhaps TRBD1 as D (6 bases). Germline CDR1 is SNHLY and CDR2 is FYNNEI. Trimming removed 4 bases at V and 0 bases at J, with 13 bases between. This CDR3 has 17 amino acids. The CDR3 coding sequence is TGTGCCAGCAGTGCGCAGGGGTGGAACTCTGGGGCCAACGTCCTGACTTTC. Its translation: CASSAQGWNSGANVLTF.

The chain recombines TRBV21-1 with TRBJ2-3; the table's D call TRBD1 went unverified against the DNA. TRBV21-1 is annotated as a pseudogene. This CDR3 is 17 amino acids long. The CDR3 protein is CARRPMPRGRSTDTQYF. The CDR3 DNA follows: TGTGCCAGGCGGCCAATGCCTAGGGGCCGTAGCACAGATACGCAGTATTTT.

The V gene is TRBV27, the J gene TRBJ1-1; 7 positions agree with TRBD1. The CDR3 is 14 residues long. From germline, CDR1 is MNHEY and CDR2 SMNVEV (reference sequence). After removal of 6 bases from V and 6 bases from J, the junction contained 10 bases not matched to a gene. The chain's CDR3 is CASSLMTGRPEAFF. The CDR3 nucleotides read TGTGCCAGCAGCCTTATGACAGGGCGGCCTGAAGCTTTCTTT.

This chain uses TRBV6-2 or TRBV6-3 with TRBJ2-7; weak D call: TRBD1 (7 bases). The V and J ends lost 3 bases and 0 bases respectively, with 18 bases between them. In germline, CDR1 is MNHEY, CDR2 SVGEGT. The CDR3 length is 17 residues. CDR3 sequence: CASSYFATGRLSYEQYF. The CDR3 nucleotides are TGTGCCAGCAGTTATTTCGCGACAGGGAGGCTCTCCTACGAGCAGTACTTC.

This chain's CDR3 is CASSLPGQGIRPSNEQFF. CDR3 bases: TGTGCCAGCAGCTTGCCGGGACAGGGTATCCGCCCCTCCAATGAGCAGTTCTTC. V is TRBV5-4 and J is TRBJ2-1; TRBD1 matches at 9 bases. The CDR3 loop spans 18 amino acids. The germline V gene has CDR1 SGHNT and CDR2 YYREEE (reference sequence). V shed 1 base and J 6 bases; nucleotides not matched to a gene: 14.

The genes are TRBV9 and TRBJ1-6, with D unclear. The CDR3 is 15 amino acids. V lost 0 bases, J lost 6 bases, and 10 bases lay in between. CDR1 and CDR2 from the germline V gene are SGDLS and YYNGEE. CDR3 amino acids: CASSVGSAGNSPLHF. The CDR3 DNA follows: TGTGCCAGCAGCGTAGGCAGTGCTGGTAATTCACCCCTCCACTTT.